Sequencing of this T cell receptor beta chain was carried out in a study of cytomegalovirus exposure and HLA in healthy donors. About the study: Among the approximately 400 donors who were genotyped, around 77% fell in the genetic ancestry cluster that is associated with self-reported Caucasian donors. The study, taken as a whole, reports: Judged likely to be a sequencing artifact was a cluster of highly shared sequence variants. There were several of the most significant clusters that appeared linked to common viral pathogens in a later analysis.

In regard to this clone: Its antigen is undetermined.

The PCR was carried out with 60 Vbeta primers and 13 Jbeta primers. Libraries were prepared by immunoSEQ multiplex PCR; TCRdb keeps only in-frame clonotypes and omits some of them. The sample contains under 150,000 clones, roughly 79% of which appear only once. The CDR3 spans 13 residues. V dropped 2 bases and J dropped 3 bases, with 7 bases sitting between them. CDR1 and CDR2 from the germline V gene are MNHEY and SVGAGI. The sequenced material came from PBMCs. The gene calls are TRBV6-5 and TRBJ1-1; D not resolved. This clonotype was obtained from a man aged 25 to 40 in good health and CMV-seropositive. CDR3 nucleotide sequence: TGTGCCAGCAGTTACACATTCTACACTGAAGCTTTCTTT. Amino acids: CASSYTFYTEAFF.